These 2 T cell receptor beta chains share one sample of origin, sequenced in a study of shared clonotypes between healthy human individuals. TCRdb keeps only in-frame clones here, not all; method: immunoSEQ multiplex PCR. The sample records millions of clones, roughly 94% being singletons. Sequenced sample: naive CD4+ T cells sorted from blood. Subset meaning: CD45RA+ positively selected. The receptors here all came from a man aged 18 to 30 in good health.

As concerns this clone: This sequence may be a read error, since a much larger clone differs from it by one base. The rearrangement links TRBV5-4 to TRBJ2-2, with a tentative D call TRBD1 (5 bases). The CDR3 consists of 14 residues. Looked up from germline, CDR1 is SGHNT and CDR2 is YYREEE (reference sequence). The CDR3 region has the DNA TGTGCCAGCATCTTGAGACAGCTTACCGGGGAGCTGTTTTTT. Protein: CASILRQLTGELFF.

V and J are TRBV9 and TRBJ2-7; 8 bases match TRBD2. J lost 3 bases, V lost 0 bases, and 8 bases had no gene match. This CDR3 comprises 16 residues. Germline CDR1 and CDR2: SGDLS and YYNGEE. The CDR3 reads CASSVATSGGIYEQYF. The DNA of the CDR3 is TGTGCCAGCAGCGTAGCTACGAGCGGGGGCATCTACGAGCAGTACTTC.